In its sample, the clone carrying this T cell receptor (beta chain) was seen many times. Known numbers of the T cell clone KT2 were added to PBMC. Fixed numbers of PBMC received varying amounts of KT2 cells. The source of the sample is a study of quantifying T cell responses using KT2 cells. Study as a whole: RNA was reverse transcribed with TCR alpha and beta constant-region primers. Under optimum conditions, T4 ligation efficiency was estimated at more than 10%. A predetermined fluorescence threshold ended the second PCR, run as a qPCR.

Germline loops: CDR1 KGHDR, CDR2 SFDVKD. Trimming removed 8 bases from V and 3 bases from J, with 12 bases in between. The CDR3 runs to 13 residues. The cDNA 3' end received a ligated oligonucleotide with a UMI. The first PCR ran 4 to 5 cycles with an equimolar RC1.1 and RC1.2 beta primer mix. TCRdb re-derived calls from the UMI-ligation and nested PCR reads in MiXCR, one entry per CDR3 protein. The sample yields 25,000 to 35,000 distinct CDR3 sequences, around 10% seen once. The V and J genes are TRBV24-1 and TRBJ1-2; perhaps TRBD1 as D (5 bases). Sequencing was carried out using PBMCs spiked with cells of the T cell clone KT2. This receptor was identified in a human donor. CDR3 DNA: TGTGCCACCAATTCCGGGACCTACTATGGCTACACCTTC. This translates into CATNSGTYYGYTF.